The entry below gives a single T cell receptor beta chain sequence along with its context. This sample is part of a study of T cell changes during pregnancy in multiple sclerosis. TCRdb keeps only in-frame clones here, not all; method: immunoSEQ multiplex PCR. The repertoire holds tens of thousands of clones, with 85% to 95% as singletons. The clonotype originates from a female donor in good health, enrolled as a control in a pregnancy study. The sequencing used peripheral blood, collected in the third trimester of pregnancy.

CDR3 in amino acids: CASSLPRTGLGGYTF. DNA of the CDR3: TGTGCCAGCAGTCTGCCTCGGACAGGGTTAGGCGGCTACACCTTC. The rearrangement links TRBV28 to TRBJ1-2; TRBD1 agrees at 8 bases. The CDR3 covers 15 residues. CDR1 is MDHEN and CDR2 is SYDVKM in the germline V gene. J gave up 8 bases and V 5 bases, and 13 bases lay outside the gene matches.